The 26 T cell receptor beta chains below come from one sample, sequenced in a study of blood T cell repertoires in COVID-19. Sequenced by immunoSEQ multiplex PCR; TCRdb stores in-frame clones only, minus some. The data contain fewer than 250,000 clones, approximately 81% of them singletons. Sequenced input: peripheral blood. These receptor sequences come from a woman aged 80 or over with COVID-19, enrolled during active disease.

The chain carries TRBV5-1 and TRBJ1-1; a weak D match, TRBD1 (6 bases). CDR1 and CDR2 from the germline V gene are SGHRS and YFSETQ. The CDR3 totals 13 residues. The V end was cut by 1 base, the J end by 7 bases, with 11 bases between. The CDR3 here is CASSLRETGEAFF. CDR3 DNA: TGCGCCAGCAGCTTGAGGGAGACAGGTGAAGCTTTCTTT.

The genes are TRBV7-2 and TRBJ1-1; no clear D gene. V was cut by 8 bases and J by 1 base, with 14 bases left in between. Per germline, CDR1 SGHTA and CDR2 FQGNSA. The CDR3 totals 14 residues. Here the CDR3 DNA reads TGTGCCAGCGCATCCCAGCCAGGGAACACTGAAGCTTTCTTT. It is translated as CASASQPGNTEAFF.

The rearrangement links TRBV5-8 to TRBJ2-3, with a possible D match to TRBD2 (5 bases). The germline V gene has CDR1 SGHTS and CDR2 YDEGEE. V was shortened by 0 bases and J by 5 bases, with 10 bases between the two germline ends. The CDR3 has 14 residues. As DNA, the CDR3 is TGTGCCAGCAGCTTGGGTGGGGAGCGAGATACGCAGTATTTT. It is translated as CASSLGGERDTQYF.

The chain uses TRBV24-1 and TRBJ1-3; perhaps TRBD1 as D (6 bases). Germline loops: CDR1 KGHDR, CDR2 SFDVKD. Trimming removed 5 bases from V and 4 bases from J, with 8 bases in between. CDR3 size: 13 residues. CDR3 sequence (DNA): TGTGCCACCAGTGCCGGGACAGGAAACACCATATATTTT. It translates to CATSAGTGNTIYF.

CDR3 nucleotide sequence: TGTGCCAGCAGGCAGGAGGGGCGGAACACTGAAGCTTTCTTT. It yields the protein CASRQEGRNTEAFF. The chain couples TRBV28 to TRBJ1-1; tentative D call: TRBD1 (5 bases). V was shortened by 6 bases and J by 1 base, with 12 bases between the two germline ends. There are 14 residues in the CDR3. The germline gives CDR1 MDHEN, CDR2 SYDVKM.

The chain links TRBV5-4 to TRBJ1-4; 7 positions match TRBD1. Per the germline V gene, CDR1 is SGHNT and CDR2 is YYREEE (reference sequence). The CDR3 has 14 residues. V lost 0 bases and J lost 8; bases outside the gene matches: 4. Written as DNA, the CDR3 is TGTGCCAGCAGCTTGGGGGACAGCAGAGAAAAACTGTTTTTT. Translated, it gives CASSLGDSREKLFF.

CDR3 bases: TGTGCCAGCAGTACAGGGACAGGGCGCACAGATACGCAGTATTTT. The encoded protein is CASSTGTGRTDTQYF. This rearrangement joins TRBV7-9 to TRBJ2-3; 9 nucleotides match TRBD1. The J segment lost 1 base and the V segment lost 6 bases, leaving 5 bases of the junction unmatched. Per germline, CDR1 SEHNR and CDR2 FQNEAQ (reference sequence). This CDR3 is 15 amino acids long.

The CDR3 reads CASSSWTGFSHNSPLHF. The DNA of the CDR3 is TGTGCCAGCAGCTCTTGGACAGGGTTTTCACATAATTCACCCCTCCACTTT. This chain joins TRBV11-2 and TRBJ1-6; 8 nucleotides line up with TRBD1. The CDR3 consists of 17 residues. Germline V gene sequence: CDR1 SGHAT, CDR2 FQNNGV. J lost 5 bases, V lost 4 bases, and 10 bases had no gene match.

The DNA of the CDR3 is TGCGCCAGCAGCTTGGCGCGCGGGGACAATGAGCAGTTCTTC. Translation: CASSLARGDNEQFF. V and J are TRBV5-1 and TRBJ2-1, with D possibly matching TRBD2 (6 bases). The CDR3 is 14 residues long. Trimming left V 0 bases short and J 5 bases short, with 9 bases between. In germline, CDR1 is SGHRS, CDR2 YFSETQ.

The chain carries TRBV6-6 and TRBJ1-1, with 10 bases identical to TRBD1. Germline CDR1 and CDR2: MNHNY and SVGAGI (reference sequence). Trimming at V came to 0 bases and at J to 3 bases, leaving 4 bases not matched to a gene. The length of the CDR3 is 16 residues. CDR3 region: CASSYSDRGAYTEAFF. Here the CDR3 DNA reads TGTGCCAGCAGTTACTCGGACAGGGGGGCGTACACTGAAGCTTTCTTT.

The V gene is TRBV11-2, the J gene TRBJ2-3, with 11 nucleotides matching TRBD2. CDR1 and CDR2 (germline): SGHAT, FQNNGV. The V and J ends lost 6 bases and 0 bases, in that order; junction bases with no gene match: 2. The CDR3 runs 15 residues. This chain's CDR3 is CASRLAGASTDTQYF. In DNA form, the CDR3 reads TGTGCCAGCAGACTAGCGGGAGCTAGCACAGATACGCAGTATTTT.

This clone appeared a single time. The chain links TRBV6-6 to TRBJ2-1, with 8 nucleotides matching TRBD1. The CDR3 sequence is 14 residues long. Germline loops: CDR1 MNHNY, CDR2 SVGAGI (reference sequence). V lost 5 bases, J lost 7 bases, and 7 bases stayed unmatched. Here the CDR3 reads CASSTGQAVNEQFF. The CDR3 DNA reads TGTGCCAGCAGTACGGGACAGGCCGTAAATGAGCAGTTCTTC.

The V and J genes are TRBV5-1 and TRBJ2-4, with D possibly matching TRBD1 (5 bases). Germline CDR1 and CDR2: SGHRS and YFSETQ. CDR3 length equals 16 residues. Deletions cut 0 bases from V and 3 bases from J, with 13 bases between. In DNA, the CDR3 is TGCGCCAGCAGCTTGGGTCAGGGCGTTGGCAAAAACATTCAGTACTTC. Its protein product is CASSLGQGVGKNIQYF.

This chain links TRBV5-5 with TRBJ2-3; the D is unclear. Deletions cut 3 bases from V and 3 bases from J, with 8 bases between. The CDR3 consists of 13 residues. Germline V gene sequence: CDR1 SGHKS, CDR2 YYEKEE (reference sequence). CDR3: CASSSWPTDTQYF. The CDR3 nucleotides are TGTGCCAGCAGCTCTTGGCCGACAGATACGCAGTATTTT.

V is TRBV5-1 and J is TRBJ1-5; TRBD1 matches at 10 bases. Germline V gene sequence: CDR1 SGHRS, CDR2 YFSETQ. V was pared by 4 bases and J by 2 bases, with 3 bases of the junction left unmatched. CDR3 length equals 15 residues. The CDR3 sequence: CASSPGTGGNQPQHF. CDR3 coding DNA: TGCGCCAGCAGCCCGGGGACAGGGGGCAATCAGCCCCAGCATTTT.

V gene TRBV28 combines with J gene TRBJ1-1; TRBD1 aligns across 10 bases. The germline gives CDR1 MDHEN, CDR2 SYDVKM. Losses at the gene ends were 7 bases for V and 8 bases for J; bases not matched to a gene: 16. CDR3 length equals 16 residues. CDR3 amino acids: CASISRDRGPRWEAFF. As DNA, the CDR3 is TGTGCCAGCATCTCCCGGGACAGGGGCCCTAGGTGGGAAGCTTTCTTT.

This clone came up once. J is TRBJ2-7 and V is TRBV29-1; D is possibly TRBD2 (5 bases). The CDR3 covers 13 residues. V was clipped by 7 bases and J by 6 bases, with 19 bases between them. Germline values: CDR1 SQVTM, CDR2 ANQGSEA. The CDR3 DNA is TGCAGCGGCGGCTTTACGGGGAACGCCGAGCAGTACTTC. Protein sequence: CSGGFTGNAEQYF.

V gene TRBV5-8 combines with J gene TRBJ1-3, with 7 bases matching TRBD1. The CDR3 consists of 16 residues. Per the germline V gene, CDR1 is SGHTS and CDR2 is YDEGEE. Trimming at V came to 1 base and at J to 0 bases, leaving 4 bases not matched to a gene. CDR3: CASSLPGQRSGNTIYF. CDR3 coding DNA: TGTGCCAGCAGCTTGCCGGGACAGCGCTCTGGAAACACCATATATTTT.

This clone was counted once. The rearrangement uses TRBV5-6 and TRBJ1-1, with unresolved D. CDR1 is SGHDT, CDR2 YYEEEE, per germline. This CDR3 comprises 16 residues. With 0 bases removed from V and 1 base from J, the gap between germline ends came to 13 bases. The CDR3 coding sequence is TGTGCCAGCAGCTTGGTGGGAGGAACCACGAACACTGAAGCTTTCTTT. It specifies CASSLVGGTTNTEAFF.

The chain recombines TRBV28 with TRBJ2-7, with a possible D match to TRBD1 (6 bases). The germline CDR1 and CDR2 sequences are MDHEN and SYDVKM. Trimming stripped 8 bases from V and 5 bases from J, with 19 bases between. The length of the CDR3 is 14 residues. The CDR3 bases are TGTGCCAGCCGCCCCCCGGGACAAGGGAACGAGCAGTACTTC. Translating gives CASRPPGQGNEQYF.

The rearrangement joins TRBV25-1 to TRBJ2-1; the D gene is possibly TRBD2 (6 bases). Germline CDR1 is MGHDK and CDR2 is SYGVNS. The CDR3 loop spans 16 amino acids. Trimming stripped 4 bases from V and 5 bases from J, with 18 bases between. Here the CDR3 DNA reads TGTGCCAGCAGTGGAGGGACCGCGGGGAGGAACAATGAGCAGTTCTTC. Translated, it gives CASSGGTAGRNNEQFF.

The chain links TRBV7-8 to TRBJ1-1; TRBD1 might be the D (6 bases). CDR1 and CDR2 from the germline V gene are SGHVS and FQNEAQ. This CDR3 has 14 residues. Trimming pared 6 bases from V and 0 bases from J, leaving 11 bases between. This CDR3 is CASSPGTLNTEAFF. In nucleotides, the CDR3 is TGTGCCAGCAGTCCCGGGACATTGAACACTGAAGCTTTCTTT.

The genes are TRBV18 and TRBJ1-3; D not resolved. V lost 3 bases and J lost 3, with 9 bases in between. Per germline, CDR1 KGHSH and CDR2 LQKENI. The CDR3 is made up of 14 amino acids. CDR3 amino acids: CASSPKEVGNTIYF. DNA of the CDR3: TGTGCCAGCTCACCGAAGGAGGTTGGAAACACCATATATTTT. Full variable domain (remainder filled in from reference TRBV18 and TRBJ1-3): NAGVMQNPRHLVRRRGQEARLRCSPMKGHSHVYWYRQLPEEGLKFMVYLQKENIIDESGMPKERFSAEFPKEGPSILRIQQVVRGDSAAYFCASSPKEVGNTIYFGEGSWLTVV.

V and J are TRBV1 and TRBJ1-6. TRBV1 is noted as a pseudogene. The CDR3 spans 20 residues. The CDR3 protein is CTSSQASTGTGDPYNSPLHF. For the CDR3, the DNA is TGCACCAGCAGCCAAGCCTCAACCGGGACGGGGGACCCCTATAATTCACCCCTCCACTTT.

The CDR3 DNA reads TGTGCCAGCAGCCCGGACAGAACCTATGGCTACACCTTC. Residues: CASSPDRTYGYTF. The rearrangement joins TRBV12-3 or TRBV12-4 to TRBJ1-2; TRBD1 is a possible D gene (6 bases). V lost 6 bases, J lost 4 bases, and 12 bases lay in between. This CDR3 has 13 amino acids.

In this sample, this clone turned up once. V usage is TRBV5-1 and J usage is TRBJ2-7, with 9 bases identical to TRBD1. The V gene's germline CDR1 is SGHRS and CDR2 YFSETQ. V lost 0 bases, J lost 3 bases, and 13 bases stayed unmatched. The CDR3 loop spans 18 amino acids. CDR3 DNA: TGCGCCAGCAGCTTGGCCCGTCGTTCGGGACAGGGAAACTACGAGCAGTACTTC. It is translated as CASSLARRSGQGNYEQYF.